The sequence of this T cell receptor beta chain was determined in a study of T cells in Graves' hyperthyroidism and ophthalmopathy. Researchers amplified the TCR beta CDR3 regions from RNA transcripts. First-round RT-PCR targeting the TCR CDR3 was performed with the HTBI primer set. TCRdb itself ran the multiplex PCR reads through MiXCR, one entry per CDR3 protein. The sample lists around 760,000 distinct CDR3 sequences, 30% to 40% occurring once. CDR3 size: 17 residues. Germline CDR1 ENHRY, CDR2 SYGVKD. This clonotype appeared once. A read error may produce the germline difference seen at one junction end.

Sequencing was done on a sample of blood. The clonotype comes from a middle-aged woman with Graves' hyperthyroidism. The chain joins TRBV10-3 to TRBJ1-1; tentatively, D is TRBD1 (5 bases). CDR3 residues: CASSSSSRTIENTEAFF. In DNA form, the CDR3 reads TGTGCCAGCAGTTCAAGCAGTCGGACAATAGAGAACACTGAAGCTTTCTTT.